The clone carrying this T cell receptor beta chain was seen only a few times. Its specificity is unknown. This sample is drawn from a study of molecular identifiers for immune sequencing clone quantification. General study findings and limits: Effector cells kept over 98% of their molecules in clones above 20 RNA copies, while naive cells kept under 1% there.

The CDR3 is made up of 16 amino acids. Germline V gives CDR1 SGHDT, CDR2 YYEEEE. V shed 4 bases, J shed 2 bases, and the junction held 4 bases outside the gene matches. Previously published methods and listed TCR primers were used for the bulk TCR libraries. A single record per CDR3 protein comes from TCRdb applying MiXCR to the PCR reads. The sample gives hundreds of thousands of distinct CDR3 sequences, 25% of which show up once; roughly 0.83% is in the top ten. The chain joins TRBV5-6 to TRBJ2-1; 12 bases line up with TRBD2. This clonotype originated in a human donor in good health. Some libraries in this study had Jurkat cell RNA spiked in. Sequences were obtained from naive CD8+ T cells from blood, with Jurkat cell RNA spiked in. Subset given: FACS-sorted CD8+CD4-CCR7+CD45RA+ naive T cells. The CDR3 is CASSDGLAGTYNEQFF. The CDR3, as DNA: TGTGCCAGCAGCGATGGACTAGCGGGGACCTACAATGAGCAGTTCTTC.